What follows are 8 T cell receptor beta chains derived from one specimen sequenced in a study of T cells in Graves' hyperthyroidism and ophthalmopathy. Researchers took RNA transcripts and amplified the TCR beta CDR3 regions from them. Using the HTBI primer set, a first-round RT-PCR was run on the TCR CDR3. Using its own MiXCR run on the multiplex PCR reads, TCRdb lists one record per CDR3 protein. The table includes about 570,000 distinct CDR3 sequences, less than 15% detected once. The specimen was blood. These receptors were collected from a woman in her 40s with Graves' hyperthyroidism.

This clonotype occurred many times. The V call is TRBV9, the J call TRBJ1-1; 8 positions match TRBD1. The CDR3 is 16 amino acids. Germline CDR1 reads SGDLS; CDR2 reads YYNGEE. The V segment lost 3 bases and the J segment 2 bases; nucleotides outside the gene matches: 9. CDR3 nucleotides: TGTGCCAGCAGCGATGGACAGGGAATGCTTAACACTGAAGCTTTCTTT. Translated: CASSDGQGMLNTEAFF.

The table lists this clonotype with a few counts. V and J are TRBV6-1 and TRBJ2-4; weak D call: TRBD2 (5 bases). The V gene lost 5 bases and the J gene lost 7 bases, with 15 bases spanning the gap. CDR3 length equals 14 residues. Germline V gene sequence: CDR1 MNHNS, CDR2 SASEGT. The CDR3 sequence is CASSSSGDGNIQYF. The DNA for the CDR3 is TGTGCCAGCAGTTCCTCCGGGGATGGTAACATTCAGTACTTC.

This clonotype was detected many times. V and J are TRBV29-1 and TRBJ2-1, with D perhaps matching TRBD2 (7 bases). CDR1 SQVTM and CDR2 ANQGSEA come from the germline V gene. CDR3 length: 13 amino acids. Trimming left V 4 bases short and J 7 bases short, with 14 bases between. The CDR3 spells CSVGLGGGNEQFF. CDR3 sequence (DNA): TGCAGCGTTGGACTAGGGGGGGGGAATGAGCAGTTCTTC.

Ten or more counts support this clonotype. The genes are TRBV12-3 or TRBV12-4 and TRBJ2-1; possible D gene TRBD1, 6 bases. This CDR3 contains 15 residues. Deletions cut 8 bases from V and 4 bases from J, with 18 bases between. CDR3 amino acids: CASLPRDIRYNEQFF. In nucleotides, the CDR3 is TGTGCCAGCCTGCCAAGGGACATTAGATACAATGAGCAGTTCTTC.

This clonotype was counted at least ten times. The chain links TRBV6-1 to TRBJ1-1; no clear D. Germline V gene lookup returns CDR1 MNHNS and CDR2 SASEGT. V lost 4 bases and J lost 4, with 13 bases in between. The CDR3 has 14 residues. The CDR3 region has the DNA TGTGCCAGCAGTGCCCAGGTTTCGTTCACTGAAGCTTTCTTT. Translating it yields CASSAQVSFTEAFF.

This clonotype was counted only a few times. CDR3 protein: CASSLGTSGVLNIQYF. In DNA form, the CDR3 reads TGTGCCAGCAGCTTAGGGACTAGCGGGGTCCTAAACATTCAGTACTTC. V is TRBV11-1 and J is TRBJ2-4; 12 positions agree with TRBD2. This CDR3 region has 16 residues. Per germline, CDR1 SGHAT and CDR2 FQDESV (reference sequence). V shed 1 base and J 6 bases; nucleotides not matched to a gene: 4. Looking up the rest from reference TRBV11-1 and TRBJ2-4 gives the full variable domain: EAEVAQSPRYKITEKSQAVAFWCDPISGHATLYWYRQILGQGPELLVQFQDESVVDDSQLPKDRFSAERLKGVDSTLKIQPAELGDSAMYLCASSLGTSGVLNIQYFGAGTRLSVL.

This clonotype occurred a few times. The J gene is TRBJ1-2, the V gene TRBV9, with no clear D. Trimming pared 4 bases from V and 6 bases from J, leaving 16 bases between. Per germline, CDR1 SGDLS and CDR2 YYNGEE. This CDR3 has 14 amino acids. CDR3 loop: CASSPQSGNHGYTF. In nucleotides, the CDR3 is TGTGCCAGCAGCCCTCAGTCGGGGAACCATGGCTACACCTTC. Supplemented by reference TRBV9 and TRBJ1-2, the full variable domain reads DSGVTQTPKHLITATGQRVTLRCSPRSGDLSVYWYQQSLDQGLQFLIQYYNGEERAKGNILERFSAQQFPDLHSELNLSSLELGDSALYFCASSPQSGNHGYTFGSGTRLTVV.

The chain links TRBV6-1 to TRBJ1-2; D gene ambiguous. The germline V gene encodes CDR1 MNHNS and CDR2 SASEGT. CDR3 length equals 14 residues. Trimming took off 2 bases at V and 7 bases at J, with 14 bases between the two ends. The CDR3, as DNA: TGTGCCAGCAGTGAAATACTTCGCGTGGTTGGCTACACCTTC. Its translation is CASSEILRVVGYTF.